One T cell receptor beta chain is described in this entry. Its target is unknown. Every immunoSEQ plate was one replicate of a subset's evenly spread DNA. Clones were sequenced by immunoSEQ multiplex PCR, and TCRdb holds only the in-frame ones, with some missing. This sample has approximately 500,000 clones, with roughly 85% found just once. This specimen comes from a study of shared clonotypes between healthy human individuals. None of the donors, who were healthy HIV-negative adults, had recently had acute infections or vaccinations. Study-wide results and limits: Clonotype sharing among donors was expected to depend on sequencing depth.

Germline loops: CDR1 SGHRS, CDR2 YFSETQ. The CDR3 runs 18 residues. The junction had 12 bases not matched to a gene; V was cut back by 3 bases and J by 3 bases. Input material: PBMCs. The sequence derives from a woman between 35 and 50 years old in good health. Some clones in this sample may be carry-over from other donors' samples. The rearrangement uses TRBV5-1 and TRBJ2-1, with 10 bases identical to TRBD2. This chain's CDR3 is CASSWTRGLAGVYNEQFF. The CDR3 region has the DNA TGCGCCAGCAGCTGGACTCGAGGGCTAGCGGGAGTCTACAATGAGCAGTTCTTC.